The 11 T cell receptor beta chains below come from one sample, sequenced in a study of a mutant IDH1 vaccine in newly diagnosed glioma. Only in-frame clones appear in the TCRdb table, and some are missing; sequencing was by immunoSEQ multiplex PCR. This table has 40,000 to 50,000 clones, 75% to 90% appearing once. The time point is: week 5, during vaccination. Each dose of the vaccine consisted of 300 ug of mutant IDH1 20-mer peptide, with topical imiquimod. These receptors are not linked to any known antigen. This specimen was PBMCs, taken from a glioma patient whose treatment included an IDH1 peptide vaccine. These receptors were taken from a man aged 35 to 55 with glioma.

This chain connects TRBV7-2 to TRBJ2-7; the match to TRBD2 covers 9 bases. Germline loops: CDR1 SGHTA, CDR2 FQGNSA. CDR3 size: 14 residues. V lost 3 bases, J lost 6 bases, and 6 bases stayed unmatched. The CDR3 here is CASSFRREGTEQYF. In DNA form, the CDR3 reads TGTGCCAGCAGCTTCCGGCGGGAGGGTACCGAGCAGTACTTC. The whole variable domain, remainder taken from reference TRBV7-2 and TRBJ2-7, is GAGVSQSPSNKVTEKGKDVELRCDPISGHTALYWYRQSLGQGLEFLIYFQGNSAPDKSGLPSDRFSAERTGGSVSTLTIQRTQQEDSAVYLCASSFRREGTEQYFGPGTRLTVT.

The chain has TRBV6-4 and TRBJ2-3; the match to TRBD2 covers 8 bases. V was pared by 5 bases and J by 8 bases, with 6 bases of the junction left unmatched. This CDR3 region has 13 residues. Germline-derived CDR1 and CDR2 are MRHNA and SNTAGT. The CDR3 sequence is CASSSGTRATQYF. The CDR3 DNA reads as TGTGCCAGCAGTTCGGGGACTAGAGCTACGCAGTATTTT.

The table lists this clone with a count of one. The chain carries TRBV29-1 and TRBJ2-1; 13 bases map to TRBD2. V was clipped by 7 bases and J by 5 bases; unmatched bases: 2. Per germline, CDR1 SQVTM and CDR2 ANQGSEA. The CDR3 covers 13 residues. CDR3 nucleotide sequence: TGCAGCGCAGGGACTAGCGGGAACAATGAGCAGTTCTTC. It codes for CSAGTSGNNEQFF.

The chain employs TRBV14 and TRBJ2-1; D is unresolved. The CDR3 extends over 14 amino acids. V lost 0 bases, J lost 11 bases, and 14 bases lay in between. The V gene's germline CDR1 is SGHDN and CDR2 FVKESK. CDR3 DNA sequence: TGTGCCAGCAGCCAAGATAGGGCCAACGAAAAGCAGTTCTTC. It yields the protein CASSQDRANEKQFF.

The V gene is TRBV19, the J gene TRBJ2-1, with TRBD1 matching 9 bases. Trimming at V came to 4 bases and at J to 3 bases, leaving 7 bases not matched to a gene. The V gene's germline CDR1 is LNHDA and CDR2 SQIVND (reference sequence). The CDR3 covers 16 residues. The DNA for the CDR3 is TGTGCCAGTAGTACGGGACAGGGATGGGACTACAATGAGCAGTTCTTC. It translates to CASSTGQGWDYNEQFF.

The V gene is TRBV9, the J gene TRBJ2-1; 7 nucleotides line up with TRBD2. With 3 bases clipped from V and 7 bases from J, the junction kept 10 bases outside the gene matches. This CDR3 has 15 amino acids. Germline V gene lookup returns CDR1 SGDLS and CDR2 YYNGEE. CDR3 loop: CASSAGTTSSNEQFF. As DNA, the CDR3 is TGTGCCAGCAGCGCGGGGACTACCTCCTCTAATGAGCAGTTCTTC. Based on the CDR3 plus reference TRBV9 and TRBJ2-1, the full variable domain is DSGVTQTPKHLITATGQRVTLRCSPRSGDLSVYWYQQSLDQGLQFLIQYYNGEERAKGNILERFSAQQFPDLHSELNLSSLELGDSALYFCASSAGTTSSNEQFFGPGTRLTVL.

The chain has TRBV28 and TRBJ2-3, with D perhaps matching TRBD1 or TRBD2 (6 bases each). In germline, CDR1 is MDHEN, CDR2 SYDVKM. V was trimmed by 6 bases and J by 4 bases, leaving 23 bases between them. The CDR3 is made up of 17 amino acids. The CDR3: CASRPGGAALGADTQYF. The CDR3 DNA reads TGTGCCAGCAGACCCGGGGGCGCTGCACTAGGGGCAGATACGCAGTATTTT. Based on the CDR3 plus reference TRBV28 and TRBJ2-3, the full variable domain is DVKVTQSSRYLVKRTGEKVFLECVQDMDHENMFWYRQDPGLGLRLIYFSYDVKMKEKGDIPEGYSVSREKKERFSLILESASTNQTSMYLCASRPGGAALGADTQYFGPGTRLTVL.

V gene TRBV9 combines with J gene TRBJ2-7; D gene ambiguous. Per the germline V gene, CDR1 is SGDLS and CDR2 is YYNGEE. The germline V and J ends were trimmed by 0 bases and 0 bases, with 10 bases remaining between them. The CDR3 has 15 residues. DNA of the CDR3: TGTGCCAGCAGCGTAGATGCGGATACCTCCTACGAGCAGTACTTC. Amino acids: CASSVDADTSYEQYF.

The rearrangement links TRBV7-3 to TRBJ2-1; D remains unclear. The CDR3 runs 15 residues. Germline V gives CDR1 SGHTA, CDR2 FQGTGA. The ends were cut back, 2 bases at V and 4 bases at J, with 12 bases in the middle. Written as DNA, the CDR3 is TGTGCCAGCAGCTTAGCCCTGGCGTTTTACAATGAGCAGTTCTTC. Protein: CASSLALAFYNEQFF. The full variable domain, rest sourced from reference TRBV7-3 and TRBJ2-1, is GAGVSQTPSNKVTEKGKYVELRCDPISGHTALYWYRQSLGQGPEFLIYFQGTGAADDSGLPNDRFFAVRPEGSVSTLKIQRTERGDSAVYLCASSLALAFYNEQFFGPGTRLTVL.

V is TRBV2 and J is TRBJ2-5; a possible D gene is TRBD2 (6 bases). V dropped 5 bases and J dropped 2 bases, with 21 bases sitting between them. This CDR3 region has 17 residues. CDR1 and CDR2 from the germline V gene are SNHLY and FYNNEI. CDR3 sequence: CASSHPSSGLSQETQYF. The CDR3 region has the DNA TGTGCCAGCAGTCACCCTTCGAGCGGGCTTAGTCAAGAGACCCAGTACTTC.

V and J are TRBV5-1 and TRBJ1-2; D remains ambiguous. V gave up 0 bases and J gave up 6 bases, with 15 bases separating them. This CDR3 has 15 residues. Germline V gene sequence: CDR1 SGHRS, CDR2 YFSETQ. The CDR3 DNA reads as TGCGCCAGCAGCTTGGTTATCGGCCAAGTGGATGGCTACACCTTC. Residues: CASSLVIGQVDGYTF.